The 20 T cell receptor beta chains below were found in one sample sequenced in a study of radiotherapy plus CTLA-4 blockade in lung cancer. The protocol was immunoSEQ multiplex PCR, while the TCRdb copy is restricted to in-frame clones and leaves out a portion. The sample includes roughly 50,000 clones, around nine tenths of them seen just once. The starting material was peripheral blood, obtained from a patient treated with radiotherapy plus ipilimumab. The receptors come from a human donor with non-small cell lung cancer whose response to radiotherapy plus ipilimumab could not be evaluated.

This chain connects TRBV7-8 to TRBJ1-2; possibly TRBD1 for D (6 bases). Germline V lookup: CDR1 SGHVS, CDR2 FQNEAQ. The CDR3 covers 16 residues. Trimming removed 1 base at V and 4 bases at J, with 16 bases between. CDR3 nucleotides: TGTGCCAGCAGCTTAGGATTAGGGGGTTTCACCTATGGCTACACCTTC. As protein: CASSLGLGGFTYGYTF.

The rearrangement uses TRBV18 and TRBJ2-1; 7 positions agree with TRBD1. The V segment lost 5 bases and the J segment 6 bases; nucleotides outside the gene matches: 4. Germline V lookup: CDR1 KGHSH, CDR2 LQKENI. The CDR3 length is 13 residues. CDR3 sequence reads: CASSLRQGNEQFF. CDR3 bases: TGTGCCAGCTCATTGCGACAGGGCAATGAGCAGTTCTTC. The full variable domain, rest sourced from reference TRBV18 and TRBJ2-1, is NAGVMQNPRHLVRRRGQEARLRCSPMKGHSHVYWYRQLPEEGLKFMVYLQKENIIDESGMPKERFSAEFPKEGPSILRIQQVVRGDSAAYFCASSLRQGNEQFFGPGTRLTVL.

This clone appeared once. The V call is TRBV28, the J call TRBJ2-1; 13 positions match TRBD2. CDR1 is MDHEN, CDR2 SYDVKM, per germline. The CDR3 spans 15 residues. With 4 bases clipped from V and 8 bases from J, the junction kept 5 bases outside the gene matches. CDR3 loop: CASSWTSGRGDEQFF. The CDR3 region has the DNA TGTGCCAGCAGTTGGACTAGCGGGAGAGGGGATGAGCAGTTCTTC.

The CDR3 DNA reads TGTGCCAGCAGTGAATTTCTACCTGAAGAGACCCAGTACTTC. As protein: CASSEFLPEETQYF. The chain joins TRBV6-1 to TRBJ2-5; D unclear. Trimming took 2 bases from V and 3 from J, leaving 10 bases between them. Per germline, CDR1 MNHNS and CDR2 SASEGT. The CDR3 contains 14 residues.

The V gene is TRBV9, the J gene TRBJ2-7; TRBD2 agrees at 10 bases. The CDR3 consists of 17 residues. Trimming at V came to 1 base and at J to 6 bases, leaving 13 bases not matched to a gene. Germline CDR1 SGDLS, CDR2 YYNGEE. CDR3 sequence: CASSVSSGSVSISEQYF. CDR3 DNA sequence: TGTGCCAGCAGCGTATCTAGCGGGAGCGTGTCGATTAGCGAGCAGTACTTC.

The chain has TRBV20-1 and TRBJ1-2; a possible D gene is TRBD1 (5 bases). V lost 6 bases to trimming and J lost 7 bases, with 9 bases between them. The germline V gene has CDR1 DFQATT and CDR2 SNEGSKA (reference sequence). CDR3 length equals 10 residues. The CDR3 here is CSATRVGYTF. The CDR3 coding sequence is TGCAGTGCGACCAGGGTTGGCTACACCTTC.

This rearrangement joins TRBV7-9 to TRBJ2-7, with D unclear. Per germline, CDR1 SEHNR and CDR2 FQNEAQ (reference sequence). Trimming cost V 4 bases and J 5 bases, with 15 bases left between them. The CDR3 covers 14 residues. The CDR3 here is CASSSSGRRNEQYF. The CDR3 DNA sequence: TGTGCCAGCAGCTCCTCCGGCAGGCGCAACGAGCAGTACTTC.

The gene calls are TRBV6-5 and TRBJ2-4; maybe TRBD1 (6 bases). Between the trimmed V and J ends, which lost 6 bases and 8 bases, there was a span of 14 bases. This CDR3 region has 13 residues. CDR1 is MNHEY, CDR2 SVGAGI, per germline. The CDR3 nucleotides are TGTGCCAGCAGGGCACAGGGTGTTGACATTCAGTACTTC. The encoded protein is CASRAQGVDIQYF.

This chain links TRBV7-2 with TRBJ2-1; possible D gene TRBD2, 7 bases. The CDR3 sequence is 15 residues long. Deletions cut 2 bases from V and 9 bases from J, with 17 bases between. Germline lookup yields CDR1 SGHTA and CDR2 FQGNSA. CDR3 loop: CASSLSGGGLGEQFF. CDR3 DNA sequence: TGTGCCAGCAGCTTATCAGGCGGGGGCTTGGGTGAGCAGTTCTTC.

This clone was seen a handful of times. V usage is TRBV6-5 and J usage is TRBJ2-7; D gene unclear. V dropped 8 bases and J dropped 7 bases, with 15 bases sitting between them. This CDR3 has 12 amino acids. The germline CDR1 and CDR2 sequences are MNHEY and SVGAGI. This CDR3 reads CASLGLSGEQYF. CDR3 nucleotides: TGTGCCAGCCTTGGGCTCTCTGGGGAGCAGTACTTC.

V gene TRBV30 combines with J gene TRBJ1-1; a possible D gene is TRBD1 (6 bases). This CDR3 has 12 amino acids. V was cut by 1 base and J by 3 bases, with 6 bases left in between. From germline, CDR1 is GTSNPN and CDR2 SVGIG (reference sequence). The CDR3 here is CAWSGGHTEAFF. Written as DNA, the CDR3 is TGTGCCTGGAGTGGGGGGCACACTGAAGCTTTCTTT.

The V gene is TRBV5-4, the J gene TRBJ2-3, with 11 bases identical to TRBD2. Trimming took 4 bases from V and 6 from J; bases not matched to a gene: 7. The CDR3 spans 15 residues. CDR1 and CDR2 from the germline V gene are SGHNT and YYREEE (reference sequence). DNA of the CDR3: TGTGCCAGCAGCAGCCAGGGACTAGCGGCCGATACGCAGTATTTT. Protein product: CASSSQGLAADTQYF. Full variable domain (missing parts from reference TRBV5-4 and TRBJ2-3): ETGVTQSPTHLIKTRGQQVTLRCSSQSGHNTVSWYQQALGQGPQFIFQYYREEENGRGNFPPRFSGLQFPNYSSELNVNALELDDSALYLCASSSQGLAADTQYFGPGTRLTVL.

The V and J genes are TRBV5-4 and TRBJ1-2; the D is unclear. V was trimmed by 1 base and J by 4 bases, leaving 8 bases between them. CDR1 and CDR2 from the germline V gene are SGHNT and YYREEE (reference sequence). The CDR3 is 13 residues long. The CDR3 region has the DNA TGTGCCAGCAGCTTGCAGGCATCCTATGGCTACACCTTC. It translates to CASSLQASYGYTF.

The chain combines TRBV28 with TRBJ2-7, with 8 positions matching TRBD1. Germline values: CDR1 MDHEN, CDR2 SYDVKM. V lost 6 bases, J lost 2 bases, and 21 bases stayed unmatched. The CDR3 loop spans 19 amino acids. The CDR3 here is CASRPLWTGLGGMAYEQYF. In DNA, the CDR3 is TGTGCCAGCAGACCCCTCTGGACAGGGCTGGGTGGGATGGCCTACGAGCAGTACTTC.

The V call is TRBV27, the J call TRBJ2-7; 9 bases match TRBD1. The V segment lost 5 bases and the J segment 2 bases; nucleotides outside the gene matches: 7. Germline V gives CDR1 MNHEY, CDR2 SMNVEV (reference sequence). The CDR3 has 15 residues. The CDR3: CASSLGTGLTYEQYF. CDR3 in DNA: TGTGCCAGCAGTCTCGGGACAGGGCTAACCTACGAGCAGTACTTC.

V and J are TRBV19 and TRBJ2-2, with TRBD2 matching over 9 bases. This CDR3 has 15 amino acids. Germline V CDR1 and CDR2: LNHDA, SQIVND (reference sequence). With V trimmed by 4 bases and J by 1 base, 1 base remained unmatched. The CDR3 nucleotides read TGTGCCAGTAGTACACTAGCGGGGAACACCGGGGAGCTGTTTTTT. The encoded protein is CASSTLAGNTGELFF. Using reference TRBV19 and TRBJ2-2 for the parts outside the CDR3, the full variable domain is DGGITQSPKYLFRKEGQNVTLSCEQNLNHDAMYWYRQDPGQGLRLIYYSQIVNDFQKGDIAEGYSVSREKKESFPLTVTSAQKNPTAFYLCASSTLAGNTGELFFGEGSRLTVL.

The chain links TRBV14 to TRBJ2-7; D is perhaps TRBD2 (6 bases). V dropped 0 bases and J dropped 3 bases, with 6 bases sitting between them. The length of the CDR3 is 13 residues. Germline V lookup: CDR1 SGHDN, CDR2 FVKESK. The chain's CDR3 is CASSQERGYEQYF. The CDR3 nucleotides are TGTGCCAGCAGCCAAGAGCGGGGCTACGAGCAGTACTTC.

The gene calls are TRBV4-1 and TRBJ1-2; D unclear. Germline V lookup: CDR1 MGHRA, CDR2 YSYEKL. The CDR3 extends over 15 amino acids. V lost 4 bases, J lost 2 bases, and 14 bases lay in between. In DNA, the CDR3 is TGCGCCAGCAGCCGTGTGAGCTCTATAAACTATGGCTACACCTTC. This encodes CASSRVSSINYGYTF.

The V call is TRBV7-2, the J call TRBJ2-7; D might be TRBD2 (6 bases). Germline V gene sequence: CDR1 SGHTA, CDR2 FQGNSA. V lost 1 base, J lost 3 bases, and 16 bases lay in between. The CDR3 spans 16 residues. Written as DNA, the CDR3 is TGTGCCAGCAGCTTAGTTGGGGGGAGCGTAAACTACGAGCAGTACTTC. Translation gives CASSLVGGSVNYEQYF.

This rearrangement joins TRBV5-4 to TRBJ2-7, with D perhaps TRBD2 (5 bases). Germline CDR1 SGHNT, CDR2 YYREEE (reference sequence). There are 14 residues in the CDR3. Trimming stripped 4 bases from V and 1 base from J, with 12 bases between. The CDR3 loop reads CASSHQTTSYEQYF. CDR3 DNA: TGTGCCAGCAGCCACCAGACTACATCCTACGAGCAGTACTTC.